These 26 T cell receptor beta chains share one sample of origin, sequenced in a study of blood T cell repertoires in COVID-19 (dated by TCRdb to 2018 to 2021). Library preparation employed the immunoSEQ multiplex PCR assay. TCRdb obtained this table from immuneACCESS and retained in-frame rearrangements with V and J assigned. These tables miss some clones; where compared with another copy, unresolved V genes account for less than half of the shortfall, and the remainder is unexplained. This sample holds fewer than 110,000 clones; around 90% were observed only once. The ten largest clones add up to roughly 3.5% of the sample. The sequencing input was peripheral blood. Receptor source: a human donor in a cohort sampled during active COVID-19.

The genes are TRBV24-1 and TRBJ2-1; 8 nucleotides align to TRBD1. CDR3 length: 15 residues. CDR1 is KGHDR and CDR2 is SFDVKD in the germline V gene. The V and J ends lost 3 bases and 3 bases, in that order; junction bases with no gene match: 3. Written as DNA, the CDR3 is TGTGCCACCAGTGATCCCGGACAGGGCTACAATGAGCAGTTCTTC. The encoded protein is CATSDPGQGYNEQFF.

This clone was observed a handful of times. The gene calls are TRBV11-2 and TRBJ1-1; D gene uncertain. Trimming took 11 bases from V and 3 from J, leaving 19 bases between them. From germline, CDR1 is SGHAT and CDR2 FQNNGV. This CDR3 is built from 14 residues. Here the CDR3 reads CAGRMVGEYTEAFF. CDR3 nucleotide sequence: TGTGCCGGACGCATGGTCGGGGAGTACACTGAAGCTTTCTTT.

V and J are TRBV9 and TRBJ1-2; no clear D gene. Trimming cost V 3 bases and J 6 bases, with 12 bases left between them. The CDR3 has 13 residues. Germline CDR1 SGDLS, CDR2 YYNGEE. CDR3 DNA: TGTGCCAGCAGCGCGGAGGGTCTACATGGCTACACCTTC. It is translated as CASSAEGLHGYTF.

This rearrangement joins TRBV6-5 to TRBJ1-2; D uncertain. Germline assignment: CDR1 MNHEY and CDR2 SVGAGI. This CDR3 is 14 amino acids long. V was trimmed by 6 bases and J by 4 bases, leaving 15 bases between them. CDR3 DNA sequence: TGTGCCAGCAGGGAGGGAGGTGGGAGCTATGGCTACACCTTC. Protein product: CASREGGGSYGYTF.

The rearrangement uses TRBV28 and TRBJ2-7; 10 nucleotides align to TRBD2. Trimming cost V 5 bases and J 3 bases; bases outside gene matches: 13. This CDR3 region has 17 residues. Germline values: CDR1 MDHEN, CDR2 SYDVKM. The CDR3 nucleotides are TGTGCCAGCAGTCCCCTCTGGGGTACTAGCGGGAACTACGAGCAGTACTTC. Residues: CASSPLWGTSGNYEQYF.

V is TRBV5-6 and J is TRBJ1-1; no firm D call. Germline-derived CDR1 and CDR2 are SGHDT and YYEEEE. Trimming took off 2 bases at V and 8 bases at J, with 10 bases between the two ends. The CDR3 extends over 12 amino acids. As DNA, the CDR3 is TGTGCCAGCAGCTTTGTATTAGAGGAAGCTTTCTTT. Its protein product is CASSFVLEEAFF.

V gene TRBV25-1 combines with J gene TRBJ1-2, with a weak D call TRBD1 (6 bases). Trimming stripped 3 bases from V and 3 bases from J, with 11 bases between. Germline V CDR1 and CDR2: MGHDK, SYGVNS. The CDR3 spans 14 residues. The CDR3 nucleotides read TGTGCCAGCAGTGATTACAGGGATCACTATGGCTACACCTTC. Translation gives CASSDYRDHYGYTF.

This rearrangement joins TRBV15 to TRBJ2-7, with D uncertain. In germline, CDR1 is LNHNV, CDR2 YYDKDF (reference sequence). V lost 1 base and J lost 5, with 15 bases in between. This CDR3 has 15 residues. The CDR3 DNA reads as TGTGCCACCAGCAGAGTGAGCCCTCTGACACACGAGCAGTACTTC. Amino acid sequence: CATSRVSPLTHEQYF.

The gene calls are TRBV30 and TRBJ1-1, with TRBD1 identical over 7 bases. Per germline, CDR1 GTSNPN and CDR2 SVGIG (reference sequence). The CDR3 is made up of 15 amino acids. V dropped 0 bases and J dropped 1; count of bases not matched to a gene: 5. CDR3 nucleotide sequence: TGTGCCTGGAGTGTAGCCTACAGGGGGAACACTGAAGCTTTCTTT. Amino acid sequence: CAWSVAYRGNTEAFF. Combining the CDR3 with reference TRBV30 and TRBJ1-1 gives the whole variable domain SQTIHQWPATLVQPVGSPLSLECTVEGTSNPNLYWYRQAAGRGLQLLFYSVGIGQISSEVPQNLSASRPQDRQFILSSKKLLLSDSGFYLCAWSVAYRGNTEAFFGQGTRLTVV.

DNA for the CDR3: TGTGCCAGCCAAGCGTGGCGGGGGGCGAACACTGAAGCTTTCTTT. It is translated as CASQAWRGANTEAFF. The gene calls are TRBV7-6 and TRBJ1-1, with D tentatively TRBD1 (6 bases). Germline-derived CDR1 and CDR2 are SGHVS and FNYEAQ. V lost 8 bases and J lost 1, with 17 bases in between. This CDR3 has 15 amino acids.

The chain links TRBV7-2 to TRBJ1-2; 10 bases line up with TRBD1. The CDR3 contains 17 residues. The germline V gene encodes CDR1 SGHTA and CDR2 FQGNSA. The junction had 16 bases not matched to a gene; V was cut back by 5 bases and J by 7 bases. The CDR3 sequence: CASSRPSGTGAQVGYTF. CDR3 sequence (DNA): TGTGCCAGCAGCCGCCCTTCGGGGACAGGGGCGCAGGTTGGCTACACCTTC.

The V gene is TRBV6-5, the J gene TRBJ2-7; TRBD1 matches 7 bases. V gave up 6 bases and J gave up 3 bases; unmatched junction bases: 8. CDR3 length equals 14 residues. Germline V CDR1 and CDR2: MNHEY, SVGAGI. CDR3: CASSSTGSHYEQYF. CDR3 in DNA: TGTGCCAGCAGCTCGACAGGGTCCCACTACGAGCAGTACTTC.

The chain carries TRBV19 and TRBJ1-4; D remains unclear. The V end lost 2 bases, the J end lost 7 bases, and 11 bases lay between the germline ends. Germline-derived CDR1 and CDR2 are LNHDA and SQIVND (reference sequence). This CDR3 is 14 amino acids long. The CDR3 reads CASSIQREGEKLFF. DNA for the CDR3: TGTGCCAGTAGTATACAGCGCGAAGGTGAAAAACTGTTTTTT.

The table lists this clone with a count of one. This rearrangement joins TRBV5-4 to TRBJ2-2; TRBD1 might be the D (5 bases). Germline CDR1 and CDR2: SGHNT and YYREEE (reference sequence). V lost 0 bases, J lost 6 bases, and 9 bases lay in between. The CDR3 sequence is 14 residues long. The CDR3 reads CASSLDTGPGELFF. As DNA, the CDR3 is TGTGCCAGCAGCTTGGATACAGGTCCCGGGGAGCTGTTTTTT.

This chain uses TRBV27 with TRBJ2-7; unclear D gene. There are 13 residues in the CDR3. Germline values: CDR1 MNHEY, CDR2 SMNVEV (reference sequence). V was shortened by 3 bases and J by 6 bases, with 12 bases between the two germline ends. CDR3 amino acids: CASSLGNRREQYF. The CDR3 DNA reads as TGTGCCAGCAGTTTGGGCAATAGGCGCGAGCAGTACTTC.

This chain uses TRBV9 with TRBJ1-4, with a tentative D call TRBD1 (6 bases). Germline loops: CDR1 SGDLS, CDR2 YYNGEE. The CDR3 has 15 residues. With 0 bases removed from V and 5 bases from J, the gap between germline ends came to 11 bases. The CDR3 loop is CASSVGQGHNEKLFF. The CDR3 bases are TGTGCCAGCAGCGTAGGGCAGGGACACAATGAAAAACTGTTTTTT.

The chain links TRBV30 to TRBJ1-4; a weak D match, TRBD1 (6 bases). V was clipped by 3 bases and J by 5 bases, with 13 bases between them. From germline, CDR1 is GTSNPN and CDR2 SVGIG (reference sequence). The CDR3 runs 14 residues. The CDR3 spells CAWSLDRMNEKLFF. The CDR3 DNA follows: TGTGCCTGGAGCCTCGACAGGATGAATGAAAAACTGTTTTTT.

This clone was counted a few times. This rearrangement joins TRBV14 to TRBJ2-3; D unresolved. Trimming pared 1 base from V and 0 bases from J, leaving 14 bases between. The CDR3 sequence is 17 residues long. In germline, CDR1 is SGHDN, CDR2 FVKESK. This chain's CDR3 is CASSQARGFTSTDTQYF. The DNA of the CDR3 is TGTGCCAGCAGCCAAGCGCGAGGTTTTACTAGCACAGATACGCAGTATTTT.

There are a few counts of this clone. The rearrangement uses TRBV4-2 and TRBJ1-5, with 8 positions matching TRBD1. This CDR3 is 16 amino acids long. Trimming cost V 1 base and J 7 bases; bases outside gene matches: 9. Germline loops: CDR1 LGHNA, CDR2 YNFKEQ. The CDR3 DNA is TGTGCCAGCAGCCAAGCTACCGACAGGGGAGGACAGCCCCAGCATTTT. Translating it yields CASSQATDRGGQPQHF.

This chain connects TRBV4-3 to TRBJ2-1; D is undetermined. The germline V and J ends were trimmed by 0 bases and 3 bases, with 15 bases remaining between them. CDR3 length equals 17 residues. The germline V gene encodes CDR1 LGHNA and CDR2 YSLEER. CDR3 amino acids: CASSQDWSSPVYNEQFF. The CDR3 nucleotides read TGCGCCAGCAGCCAAGATTGGTCGAGTCCCGTCTACAATGAGCAGTTCTTC.

The chain couples TRBV5-4 to TRBJ2-3, with 9 positions matching TRBD1. V shed 3 bases, J shed 5 bases, and the junction held 13 bases outside the gene matches. Germline CDR1 reads SGHNT; CDR2 reads YYREEE (reference sequence). The CDR3 sequence is 17 residues long. In DNA, the CDR3 is TGTGCCAGCAGCTCGGTAATTACAGGGGGCGTAGGAGATACGCAGTATTTT. It codes for CASSSVITGGVGDTQYF.

The chain couples TRBV5-1 to TRBJ2-1, with 11 bases identical to TRBD1. V lost 2 bases to trimming and J lost 4 bases; unmatched junction nucleotides: 2. Germline loops: CDR1 SGHRS, CDR2 YFSETQ. This CDR3 contains 15 residues. In nucleotides, the CDR3 is TGCGCCAGCAGCTTCGGGACAGGGGGTTACAATGAGCAGTTCTTC. It is translated as CASSFGTGGYNEQFF.

CDR3 protein: CASSPYPGGGGYTF. DNA of the CDR3: TGTGCCAGCAGCCCCTACCCGGGGGGAGGTGGCTACACCTTC. The V and J genes are TRBV6-5 and TRBJ1-2; D is possibly TRBD1 (5 bases). The germline V and J ends were trimmed by 6 bases and 7 bases, with 18 bases remaining between them. Germline V gives CDR1 MNHEY, CDR2 SVGAGI. The CDR3 sequence is 14 residues long.

The chain couples TRBV30 to TRBJ2-5; D may be TRBD1 (5 bases). Germline CDR1 reads GTSNPN; CDR2 reads SVGIG (reference sequence). V shed 2 bases and J shed 1 base, with 8 bases lying between them. This CDR3 is 13 amino acids long. In nucleotides, the CDR3 is TGTGCCTGGAGTAGGGGCCTCCAAGAGACCCAGTACTTC. This encodes CAWSRGLQETQYF. Using reference TRBV30 and TRBJ2-5 for the parts outside the CDR3, the full variable domain is SQTIHQWPATLVQPVGSPLSLECTVEGTSNPNLYWYRQAAGRGLQLLFYSVGIGQISSEVPQNLSASRPQDRQFILSSKKLLLSDSGFYLCAWSRGLQETQYFGPGTRLLVL.

This chain links TRBV6-2 or TRBV6-3 with TRBJ2-1; 10 positions match TRBD1. CDR3 length: 15 amino acids. Germline V lookup: CDR1 MNHEY, CDR2 SVGEGT. With V trimmed by 5 bases and J by 4 bases, 5 bases remained unmatched. This CDR3 is CASSTRTGGYNEQFF. The CDR3 DNA sequence: TGTGCCAGCAGTACACGGACAGGGGGGTACAATGAGCAGTTCTTC.

The chain carries TRBV9 and TRBJ2-2, with D hard to call. The CDR3 is 14 residues long. The V gene lost 0 bases and the J gene lost 1 base, with 4 bases spanning the gap. CDR1 is SGDLS, CDR2 YYNGEE, per germline. Here the CDR3 reads CASSVAVNTGELFF. The CDR3 nucleotides read TGTGCCAGCAGCGTAGCTGTGAACACCGGGGAGCTGTTTTTT.